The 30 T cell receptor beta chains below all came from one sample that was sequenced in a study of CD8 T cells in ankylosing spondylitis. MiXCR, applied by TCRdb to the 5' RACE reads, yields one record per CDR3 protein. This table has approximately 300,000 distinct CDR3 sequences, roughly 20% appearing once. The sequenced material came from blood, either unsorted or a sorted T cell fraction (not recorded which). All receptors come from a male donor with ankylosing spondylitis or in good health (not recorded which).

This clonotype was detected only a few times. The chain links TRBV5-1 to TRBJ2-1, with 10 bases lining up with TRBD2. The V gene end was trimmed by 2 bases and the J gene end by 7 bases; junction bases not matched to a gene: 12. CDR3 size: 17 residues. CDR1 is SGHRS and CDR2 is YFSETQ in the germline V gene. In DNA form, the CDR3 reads TGCGCCAGCAGCTTTTCGCTAGCGGGGGCCCGCCGGAATGAGCAGTTCTTC. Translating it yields CASSFSLAGARRNEQFF. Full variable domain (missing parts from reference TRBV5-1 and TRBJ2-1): KAGVTQTPRYLIKTRGQQVTLSCSPISGHRSVSWYQQTPGQGLQFLFEYFSETQRNKGNFPGRFSGRQFSNSRSEMNVSTLELGDSALYLCASSFSLAGARRNEQFFGPGTRLTVL.

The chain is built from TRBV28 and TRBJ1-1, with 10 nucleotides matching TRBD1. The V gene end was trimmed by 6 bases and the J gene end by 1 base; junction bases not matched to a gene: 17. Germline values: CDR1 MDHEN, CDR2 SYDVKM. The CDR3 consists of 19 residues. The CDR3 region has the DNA TGTGCCAGCAGCCCACCGGGACAGGGGTCAATTTCTCCGAACACTGAAGCTTTCTTT. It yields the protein CASSPPGQGSISPNTEAFF.

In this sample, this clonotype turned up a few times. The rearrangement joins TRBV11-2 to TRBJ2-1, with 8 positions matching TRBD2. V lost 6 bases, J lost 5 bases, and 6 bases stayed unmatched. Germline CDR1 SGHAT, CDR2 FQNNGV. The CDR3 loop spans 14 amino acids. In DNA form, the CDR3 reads TGTGCCAGCAGAGGGACTAGGGGGAACAATGAGCAGTTCTTC. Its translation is CASRGTRGNNEQFF.

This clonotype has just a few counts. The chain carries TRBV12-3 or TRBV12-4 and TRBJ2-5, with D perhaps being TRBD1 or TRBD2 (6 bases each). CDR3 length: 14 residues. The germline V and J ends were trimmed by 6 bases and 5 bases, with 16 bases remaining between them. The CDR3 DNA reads TGTGCCAGCAGACCCCCGGGGGCTGGTGAGACCCAGTACTTC. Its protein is CASRPPGAGETQYF.

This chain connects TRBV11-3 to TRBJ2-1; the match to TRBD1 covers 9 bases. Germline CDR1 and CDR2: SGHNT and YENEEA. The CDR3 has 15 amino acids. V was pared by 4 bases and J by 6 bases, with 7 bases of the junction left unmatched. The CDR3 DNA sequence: TGTGCCAGCAGCTCGCGGGACAGGGAGGGCAATGAGCAGTTCTTC. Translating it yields CASSSRDREGNEQFF. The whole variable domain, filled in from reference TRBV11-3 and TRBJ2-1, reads EAGVVQSPRYKIIEKKQPVAFWCNPISGHNTLYWYLQNLGQGPELLIRYENEEAVDDSQLPKDRFSAERLKGVDSTLKIQPAELGDSAVYLCASSSRDREGNEQFFGPGTRLTVL.

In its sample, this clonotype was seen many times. The CDR3 loop is CASQRAGVIDTGELFF. In nucleotides, the CDR3 is TGCGCCAGCCAAAGAGCGGGAGTCATTGACACCGGGGAGCTGTTTTTT. V is TRBV5-1 and J is TRBJ2-2; TRBD2 agrees at 8 bases. This CDR3 comprises 16 residues. V dropped 7 bases and J dropped 3; count of bases not matched to a gene: 11. From germline, CDR1 is SGHRS and CDR2 YFSETQ.

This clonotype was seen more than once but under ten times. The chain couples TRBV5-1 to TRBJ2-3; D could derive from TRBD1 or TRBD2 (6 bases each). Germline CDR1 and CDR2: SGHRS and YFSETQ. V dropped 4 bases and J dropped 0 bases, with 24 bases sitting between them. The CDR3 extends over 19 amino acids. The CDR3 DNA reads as TGCGCCAGCAGCGGGGGCGGGGTCCTACCCAAGCCTAGCACAGATACGCAGTATTTT. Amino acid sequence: CASSGGGVLPKPSTDTQYF.

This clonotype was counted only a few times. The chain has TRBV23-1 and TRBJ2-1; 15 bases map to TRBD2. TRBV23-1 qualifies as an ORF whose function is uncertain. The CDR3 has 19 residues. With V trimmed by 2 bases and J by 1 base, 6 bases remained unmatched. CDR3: CASSQGTSGRFISYNEQFF. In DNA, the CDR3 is TGCGCCAGCAGTCAAGGGACTAGCGGGAGGTTTATTTCCTACAATGAGCAGTTCTTC.

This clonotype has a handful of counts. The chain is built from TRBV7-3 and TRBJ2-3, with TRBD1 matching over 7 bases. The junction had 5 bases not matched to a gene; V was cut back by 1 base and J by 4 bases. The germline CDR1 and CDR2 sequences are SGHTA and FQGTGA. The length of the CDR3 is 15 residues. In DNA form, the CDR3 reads TGTGCCAGCAGCTTAAACGACAGGGAATCAGATACGCAGTATTTT. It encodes CASSLNDRESDTQYF. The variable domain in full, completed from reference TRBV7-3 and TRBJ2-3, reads GAGVSQTPSNKVTEKGKYVELRCDPISGHTALYWYRQSLGQGPEFLIYFQGTGAADDSGLPNDRFFAVRPEGSVSTLKIQRTERGDSAVYLCASSLNDRESDTQYFGPGTRLTVL.

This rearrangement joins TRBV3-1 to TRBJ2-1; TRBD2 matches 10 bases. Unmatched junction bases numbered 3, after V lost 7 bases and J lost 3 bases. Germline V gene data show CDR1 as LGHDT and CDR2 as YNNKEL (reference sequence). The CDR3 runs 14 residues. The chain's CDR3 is CASNLAGVYNEQFF. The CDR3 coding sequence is TGTGCCAGCAACCTAGCGGGAGTCTACAATGAGCAGTTCTTC.

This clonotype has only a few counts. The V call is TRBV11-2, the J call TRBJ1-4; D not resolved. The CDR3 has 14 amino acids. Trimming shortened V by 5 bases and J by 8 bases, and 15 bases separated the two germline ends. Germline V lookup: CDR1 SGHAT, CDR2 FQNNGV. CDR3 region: CASSHGRFGEKLFF. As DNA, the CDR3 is TGTGCCAGCAGCCACGGGAGGTTTGGGGAAAAACTGTTTTTT.

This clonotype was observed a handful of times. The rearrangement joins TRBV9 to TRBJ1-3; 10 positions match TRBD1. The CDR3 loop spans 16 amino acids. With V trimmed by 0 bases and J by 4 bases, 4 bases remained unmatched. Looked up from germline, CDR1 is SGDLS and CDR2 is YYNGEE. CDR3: CASSVAPGQGGNTIYF. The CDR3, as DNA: TGTGCCAGCAGCGTAGCCCCGGGACAGGGGGGAAACACCATATATTTT.

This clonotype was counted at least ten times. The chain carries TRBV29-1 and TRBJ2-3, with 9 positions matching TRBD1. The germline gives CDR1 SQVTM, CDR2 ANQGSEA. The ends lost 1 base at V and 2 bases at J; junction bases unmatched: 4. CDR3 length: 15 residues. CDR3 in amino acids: CSVEVGTGSTDTQYF. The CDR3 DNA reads TGCAGCGTTGAAGTGGGGACAGGGTCCACAGATACGCAGTATTTT.

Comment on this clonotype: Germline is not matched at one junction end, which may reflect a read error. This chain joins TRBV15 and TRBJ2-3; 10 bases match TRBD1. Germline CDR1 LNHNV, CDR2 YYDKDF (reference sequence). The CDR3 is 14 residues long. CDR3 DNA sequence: TGTGCCACCAGCACCGGGACAGGGGAAGATGCGCAGTATTTT. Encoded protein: CATSTGTGEDAQYF.

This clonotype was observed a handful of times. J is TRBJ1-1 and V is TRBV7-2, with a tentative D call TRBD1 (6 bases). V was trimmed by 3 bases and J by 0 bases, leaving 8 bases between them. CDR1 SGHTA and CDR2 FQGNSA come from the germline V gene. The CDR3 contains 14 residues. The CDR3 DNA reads TGTGCCAGCAGCTTGGGACATGTGAACACTGAAGCTTTCTTT. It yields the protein CASSLGHVNTEAFF.

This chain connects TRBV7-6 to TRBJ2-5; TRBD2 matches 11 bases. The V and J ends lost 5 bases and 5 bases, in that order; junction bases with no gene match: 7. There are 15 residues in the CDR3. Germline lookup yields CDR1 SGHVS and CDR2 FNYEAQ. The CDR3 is CASSQVAGGRETQYF. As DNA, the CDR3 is TGTGCCAGCAGCCAAGTAGCGGGGGGGCGGGAGACCCAGTACTTC.

As DNA, the CDR3 is TGTGCCAGCAGTTACCGAAACAGGGATTGGGATGAGCAGTTCTTC. Residues: CASSYRNRDWDEQFF. V usage is TRBV7-3 and J usage is TRBJ2-1, with a possible D match to TRBD1 (6 bases). The CDR3 runs 15 residues. The germline V gene has CDR1 SGHTA and CDR2 FQGTGA. With 6 bases removed from V and 8 bases from J, the gap between germline ends came to 20 bases.

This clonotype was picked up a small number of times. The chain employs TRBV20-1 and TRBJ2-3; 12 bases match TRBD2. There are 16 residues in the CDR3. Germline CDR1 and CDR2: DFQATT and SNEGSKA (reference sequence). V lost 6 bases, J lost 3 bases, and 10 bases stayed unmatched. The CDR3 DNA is TGCAGTGCGAGACTAGCGGGAGAGGGGAGGACAGATACGCAGTATTTT. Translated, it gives CSARLAGEGRTDTQYF.

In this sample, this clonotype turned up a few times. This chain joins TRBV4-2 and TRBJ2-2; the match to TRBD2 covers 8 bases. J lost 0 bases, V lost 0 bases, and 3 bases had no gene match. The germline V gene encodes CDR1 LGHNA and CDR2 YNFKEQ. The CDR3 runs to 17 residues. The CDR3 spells CASSQDRRGANTGELFF. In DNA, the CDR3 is TGTGCCAGCAGCCAAGATCGGCGGGGGGCGAACACCGGGGAGCTGTTTTTT.

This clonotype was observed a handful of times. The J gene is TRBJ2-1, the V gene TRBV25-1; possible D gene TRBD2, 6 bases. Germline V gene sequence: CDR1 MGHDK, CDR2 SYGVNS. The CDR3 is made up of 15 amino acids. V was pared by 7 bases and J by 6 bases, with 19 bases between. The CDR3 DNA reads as TGTGCCAGCATGACGACTAGTCAACTTGGCAATGAGCAGTTCTTC. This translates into CASMTTSQLGNEQFF. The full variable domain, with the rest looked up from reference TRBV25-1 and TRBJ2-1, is EADIYQTPRYLVIGTGKKITLECSQTMGHDKMYWYQQDPGMELHLIHYSYGVNSTEKGDLSSESTVSRIRTEHFPLTLESARPSHTSQYLCASMTTSQLGNEQFFGPGTRLTVL.

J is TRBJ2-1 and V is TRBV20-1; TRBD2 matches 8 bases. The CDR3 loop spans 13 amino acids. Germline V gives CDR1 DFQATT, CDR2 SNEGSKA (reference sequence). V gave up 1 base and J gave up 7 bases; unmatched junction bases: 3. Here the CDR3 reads CSARGLAFNEQFF. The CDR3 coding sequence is TGCAGTGCTAGAGGACTAGCGTTTAATGAGCAGTTCTTC.

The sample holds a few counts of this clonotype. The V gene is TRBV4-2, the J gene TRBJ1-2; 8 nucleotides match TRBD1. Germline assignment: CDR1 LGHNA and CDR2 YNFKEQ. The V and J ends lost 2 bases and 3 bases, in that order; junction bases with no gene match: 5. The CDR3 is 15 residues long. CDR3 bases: TGTGCCAGCAGCCAACCAGGGGGCGCTCACTATGGCTACACCTTC. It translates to CASSQPGGAHYGYTF.

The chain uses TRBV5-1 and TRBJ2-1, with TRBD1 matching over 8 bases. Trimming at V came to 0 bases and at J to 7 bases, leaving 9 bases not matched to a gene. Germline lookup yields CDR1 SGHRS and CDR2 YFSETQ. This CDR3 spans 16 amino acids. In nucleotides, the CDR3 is TGCGCCAGCAGCTTGGTGCCTGGACAGGGTGAGAATGAGCAGTTCTTC. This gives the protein CASSLVPGQGENEQFF.

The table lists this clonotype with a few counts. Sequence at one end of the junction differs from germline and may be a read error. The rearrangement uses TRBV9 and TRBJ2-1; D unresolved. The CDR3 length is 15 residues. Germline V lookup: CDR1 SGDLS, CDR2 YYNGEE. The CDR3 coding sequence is TGTGCCAGCACCGTAAGTCCTAACGCTTACAATGAGCAGTTCTTC. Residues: CASTVSPNAYNEQFF.

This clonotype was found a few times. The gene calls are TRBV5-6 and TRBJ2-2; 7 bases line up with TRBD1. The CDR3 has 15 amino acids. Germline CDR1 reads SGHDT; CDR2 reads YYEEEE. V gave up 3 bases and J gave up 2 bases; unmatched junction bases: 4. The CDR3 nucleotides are TGTGCCAGCAGCTCTGACAGGGTTAACACCGGGGAGCTGTTTTTT. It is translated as CASSSDRVNTGELFF.

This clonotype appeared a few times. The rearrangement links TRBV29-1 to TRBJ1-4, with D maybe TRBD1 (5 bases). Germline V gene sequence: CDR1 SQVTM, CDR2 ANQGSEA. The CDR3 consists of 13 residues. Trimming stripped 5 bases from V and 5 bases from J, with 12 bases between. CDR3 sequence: CSVLGLGNEKLFF. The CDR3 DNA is TGCAGCGTTCTGGGACTAGGAAATGAAAAACTGTTTTTT.

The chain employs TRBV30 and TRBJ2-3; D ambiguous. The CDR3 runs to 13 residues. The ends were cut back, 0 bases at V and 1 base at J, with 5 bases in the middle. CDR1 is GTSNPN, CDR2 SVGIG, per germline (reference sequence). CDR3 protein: CAWSVLGTDTQYF. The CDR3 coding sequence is TGTGCCTGGAGTGTTTTGGGCACAGATACGCAGTATTTT.

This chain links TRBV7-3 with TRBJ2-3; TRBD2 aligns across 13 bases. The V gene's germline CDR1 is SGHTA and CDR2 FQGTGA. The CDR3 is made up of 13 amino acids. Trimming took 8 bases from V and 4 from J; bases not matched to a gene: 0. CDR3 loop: CASGTSGADTQYF. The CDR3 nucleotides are TGTGCCAGCGGGACTAGCGGGGCAGATACGCAGTATTTT.

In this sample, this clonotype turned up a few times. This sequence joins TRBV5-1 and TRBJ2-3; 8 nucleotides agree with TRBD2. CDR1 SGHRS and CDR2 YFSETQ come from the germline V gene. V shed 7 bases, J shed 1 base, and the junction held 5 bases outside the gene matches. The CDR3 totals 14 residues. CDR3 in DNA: TGCGCCAGCGGCCCAGCGGGGGGCACAGATACGCAGTATTTT. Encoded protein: CASGPAGGTDTQYF. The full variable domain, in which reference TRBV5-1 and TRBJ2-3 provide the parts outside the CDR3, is KAGVTQTPRYLIKTRGQQVTLSCSPISGHRSVSWYQQTPGQGLQFLFEYFSETQRNKGNFPGRFSGRQFSNSRSEMNVSTLELGDSALYLCASGPAGGTDTQYFGPGTRLTVL.

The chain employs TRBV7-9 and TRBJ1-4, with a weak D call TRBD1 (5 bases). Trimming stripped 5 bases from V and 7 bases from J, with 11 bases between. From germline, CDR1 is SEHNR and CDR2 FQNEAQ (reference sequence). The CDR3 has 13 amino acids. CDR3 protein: CASSLRDGEKLFF. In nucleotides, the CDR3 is TGTGCCAGCAGCCTACGGGACGGTGAAAAACTGTTTTTT.